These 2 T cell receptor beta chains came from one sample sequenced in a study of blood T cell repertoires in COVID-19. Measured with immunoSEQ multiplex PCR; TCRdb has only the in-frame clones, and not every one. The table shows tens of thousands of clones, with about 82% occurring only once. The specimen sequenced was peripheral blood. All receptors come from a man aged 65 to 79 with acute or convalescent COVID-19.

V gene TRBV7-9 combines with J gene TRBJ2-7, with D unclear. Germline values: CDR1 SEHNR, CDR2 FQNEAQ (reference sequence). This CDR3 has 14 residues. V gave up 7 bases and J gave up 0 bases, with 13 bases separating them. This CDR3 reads CASTLMADSYEQYF. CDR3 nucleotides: TGTGCCAGCACCCTCATGGCGGACTCCTACGAGCAGTACTTC.

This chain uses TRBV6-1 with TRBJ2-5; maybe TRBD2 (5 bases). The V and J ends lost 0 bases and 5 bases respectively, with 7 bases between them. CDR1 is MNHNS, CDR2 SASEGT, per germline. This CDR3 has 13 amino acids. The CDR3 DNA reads TGTGCCAGCAGTGAAGCCCGAGGGGAGACCCAGTACTTC. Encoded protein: CASSEARGETQYF.